This TCR beta chain was recorded in a study of sequential checkpoint blockade in melanoma. Treatment in this sample: randomized to nivolumab then ipilimumab (arm A) or the reverse (arm B). Profiling relied on immunoSEQ multiplex PCR, and the TCRdb table lists in-frame clones only, not all of them. This sample has some 19,000 clones; roughly 70% occur once, and the top ten carry around 11%. The CDR3 loop spans 12 amino acids. Trimming shortened V by 3 bases and J by 8 bases, and 8 bases separated the two germline ends. The germline V gene encodes CDR1 MGHDK and CDR2 SYGVNS. V is TRBV25-1 and J is TRBJ1-3; D perhaps matches TRBD1 (5 bases). Here the sequenced sample was CD8+ T cells sorted from blood (inferred from file names), taken from a patient given nivolumab and ipilimumab in sequence. This clonotype was obtained from a human donor with melanoma. CDR3 in DNA: TGTGCCAGCAGTGACGGAGGGGACACCATATATTTT. Protein product: CASSDGGDTIYF.